This is a list of T cell receptor beta chains from one sample in a study of blood T cells in healthy people across ages. Via MiXCR, TCRdb re-called the 5' RACE reads, giving one row per CDR3 protein. The sample contains roughly 1.9 million distinct CDR3 sequences, approximately 40% of which appear only once. The sequencing input was blood. These receptors all come from a human donor in good health. CDR3s include the opening cysteine and the closing phenylalanine or tryptophan. D genes are given only for firm matches. Clone size is given for some rows only: seen once, a few or many times, or a class if the clone is expanded.

D: TRBD1; V: TRBV29-1; J: TRBJ1-2; size: few; CDR3: CSTPQGATFGYTF; DNA: TGCAGCACTCCCCAGGGGGCAACGTTCGGCTACACCTTC
D: TRBD2; V: TRBV11-1; J: TRBJ2-1; size: once; CDR3: CASSLRRGVYTEQFF; DNA: TGTGCCAGCAGCCTGCGGCGGGGGGTTTACACTGAGCAGTTCTTC
D: TRBD2; V: TRBV2; J: TRBJ2-1; size: NA; CDR3: CASLAGGFSYNEQFF; DNA: TGTGCCAGCCTAGCGGGGGGATTCTCCTACAATGAGCAGTTCTTC
D: NA; V: TRBV29-1; J: TRBJ2-3; size: NA; CDR3: CSVEGTSTDTQYF; DNA: TGCAGCGTTGAAGGGACCAGCACAGATACGCAGTATTTT
D: NA; V: TRBV20-1; J: TRBJ2-1; size: few; CDR3: CSARDPGLSYNEQFF; DNA: TGCAGTGCTAGAGATCCGGGACTCTCCTACAATGAGCAGTTCTTC
D: NA; V: TRBV2; J: TRBJ2-5; size: NA; CDR3: CASSNTGTRLETQYF; DNA: TGTGCCAGCAGTAATACCGGGACACGGCTAGAGACCCAGTACTTC
D: NA; V: TRBV7-2; J: TRBJ2-7; size: few; CDR3: CASSLAGQNTYEQYF; DNA: TGTGCCAGCAGCCTCGCGGGACAGAATACCTACGAGCAGTACTTC
D: NA; V: TRBV20-1; J: TRBJ1-5; size: NA; CDR3: CSAQRQGNQPQHF; DNA: TGCAGTGCACAAAGACAGGGCAATCAGCCCCAGCATTTT
D: TRBD2; V: TRBV5-1; J: TRBJ2-5; size: NA; CDR3: CASSSGLAGGGETQYF; DNA: TGCGCCAGCAGCTCCGGACTAGCGGGGGGGGGAGAGACCCAGTACTTC
D: NA; V: TRBV25-1; J: TRBJ2-7; size: few; CDR3: CATSTGRGEQYF; DNA: TGTGCCACTTCGACAGGCCGAGGGGAGCAGTACTTC
D: NA; V: TRBV7-8; J: TRBJ2-1; size: NA; CDR3: CASSSVSFDNEQFF; DNA: TGTGCCAGCAGCTCAGTCTCTTTCGACAATGAGCAGTTCTTC
D: NA; V: TRBV2; J: TRBJ2-3; size: few; CDR3: CASISGRNTDTQYF; DNA: TGTGCCAGCATATCGGGCAGGAACACAGATACGCAGTATTTT
D: TRBD1; V: TRBV3-1; J: TRBJ2-7; size: few; CDR3: CASSQVGTGVWQYF; DNA: TGTGCCAGCAGCCAAGTGGGGACAGGGGTCTGGCAGTACTTC
D: NA; V: TRBV12-3/TRBV12-4; J: TRBJ2-1; size: few; CDR3: CASSYQGYEQFF; DNA: TGTGCCAGCAGTTACCAGGGCTATGAGCAGTTCTTC
D: NA; V: TRBV5-1; J: TRBJ2-1; size: NA; CDR3: CASSPRGVSRDNEQFF; DNA: TGCGCCAGCAGCCCCCGAGGCGTTAGCAGGGACAATGAGCAGTTCTTC
D: NA; V: TRBV3-1; J: TRBJ2-1; size: few; CDR3: CASSQSGAQFF; DNA: TGTGCCAGCAGCCAATCGGGGGCACAGTTCTTC
D: NA; V: TRBV12-3/TRBV12-4; J: TRBJ1-1; size: few; CDR3: CASSLRQTMNTEAFF; DNA: TGTGCCAGCAGTTTGCGTCAGACCATGAACACTGAAGCTTTCTTT
D: NA; V: TRBV6-5; J: TRBJ2-1; size: NA; CDR3: CASSPPVGHEQFF; DNA: TGTGCCAGCAGTCCTCCGGTAGGACACGAGCAGTTCTTC
D: NA; V: TRBV6-2/TRBV6-3; J: TRBJ1-4; size: NA; CDR3: CASSTTAVYGLYEKLFF; DNA: TGTGCCAGCAGTACTACAGCCGTGTACGGCTTGTATGAAAAACTGTTTTTT
D: NA; V: TRBV29-1; J: TRBJ2-1; size: NA; CDR3: CSVEGGENNEQFF; DNA: TGCAGCGTTGAAGGTGGGGAGAACAATGAGCAGTTCTTC
D: NA; V: TRBV7-2; J: TRBJ2-7; size: few; CDR3: CASSLDVGTPSYEQYF; DNA: TGTGCCAGCAGCTTAGACGTTGGGACACCCTCCTACGAGCAGTACTTC
D: TRBD2; V: TRBV5-1; J: TRBJ2-5; size: NA; CDR3: CASSLASGAGVQETQYF; DNA: TGCGCCAGCAGCTTGGCCAGCGGAGCGGGGGTGCAAGAGACCCAGTACTTC
D: NA; V: TRBV20-1; J: TRBJ2-7; size: NA; CDR3: CSARGDDHNEQYF; DNA: TGCAGTGCTAGGGGGGACGACCACAATGAGCAGTACTTC
D: NA; V: TRBV6-2/TRBV6-3; J: TRBJ2-1; size: few; CDR3: CASSYGTRGGNEQFF; DNA: TGTGCCAGCAGTTACGGAACGCGGGGAGGCAATGAGCAGTTCTTC
D: TRBD1; V: TRBV10-3; J: TRBJ1-2; size: few; CDR3: CAIRPGGLGYGYTF; DNA: TGTGCCATCAGGCCAGGGGGCCTTGGCTATGGCTACACCTTC
D: NA; V: TRBV9; J: TRBJ2-7; size: NA; CDR3: CACSPRLQASYEQYF; DNA: TGTGCCTGCAGCCCTCGTTTGCAGGCCTCCTACGAGCAGTACTTC
D: NA; V: TRBV7-2; J: TRBJ2-7; size: NA; CDR3: CASSFSLETYEQYF; DNA: TGTGCCAGCAGCTTCAGCTTGGAAACCTACGAGCAGTACTTC
D: TRBD2; V: TRBV5-1; J: TRBJ2-3; size: few; CDR3: CASSLGVAGDRTDTQYF; DNA: TGCGCCAGCAGCTTGGGGGTAGCGGGGGACCGCACAGATACGCAGTATTTT
D: TRBD2; V: TRBV9; J: TRBJ2-3; size: NA; CDR3: CASSGGPEGTATQYF; DNA: TGTGCCAGTAGCGGGGGGCCAGAAGGCACAGCTACGCAGTATTTT
D: NA; V: TRBV4-3; J: TRBJ2-7; size: few; CDR3: CASSQVLGSYEQYF; DNA: TGCGCCAGCAGCCAAGTACTGGGGTCCTACGAGCAGTACTTC
D: TRBD2; V: TRBV5-1; J: TRBJ2-5; size: NA; CDR3: CASSTTSGKETQYF; DNA: TGCGCCAGCAGCACTACTAGCGGCAAAGAGACCCAGTACTTC
D: NA; V: TRBV10-3; J: TRBJ2-3; size: NA; CDR3: CAIEQGGTDAQYF; DNA: TGTGCCATCGAACAGGGGGGGACAGATGCGCAGTATTTT
D: NA; V: TRBV7-2; J: TRBJ2-1; size: many; CDR3: CASSPTTYNEQFF; DNA: TGTGCCAGCAGCCCAACAACGTACAATGAGCAGTTCTTC
D: NA; V: TRBV9; J: TRBJ2-3; size: NA; CDR3: CASSVGVSGGGDTQYF; DNA: TGTGCCAGCAGCGTGGGCGTGAGCGGAGGGGGAGATACGCAGTATTTT
D: NA; V: TRBV28; J: TRBJ1-4; size: NA; CDR3: CASRNAYSNEKLFF; DNA: TGTGCCAGTCGTAACGCGTATTCTAATGAAAAACTGTTTTTT
D: TRBD2; V: TRBV7-3; J: TRBJ2-5; size: NA; CDR3: CASSLLPGGLLGETQYF; DNA: TGTGCCAGCAGCTTATTACCGGGGGGGCTTTTGGGGGAGACCCAGTACTTC
D: NA; V: TRBV3-1; J: TRBJ2-7; size: NA; CDR3: CASSQSLDFAERYF; DNA: TGCGCCAGCAGCCAATCCCTGGACTTCGCCGAGCGGTACTTC
D: NA; V: TRBV20-1; J: TRBJ2-1; size: NA; CDR3: CSARCGTPGEKYNEQFF; DNA: TGCAGTGCTAGGTGCGGGACCCCCGGGGAAAAATACAATGAGCAGTTCTTC
D: NA; V: TRBV10-3; J: TRBJ2-7; size: once; CDR3: CAISESIAYTLDRDGGDEQYF; DNA: TGTGCCATCAGTGAGTCGATTGCTTACACCCTAGACCGGGACGGGGGCGACGAGCAGTACTTC
D: TRBD2; V: TRBV6-2/TRBV6-3; J: TRBJ2-2; size: few; CDR3: CASSPYGGTGELFF; DNA: TGTGCCAGCAGTCCCTACGGGGGGACCGGGGAGCTGTTTTTT
D: NA; V: TRBV10-3; J: TRBJ2-3; size: NA; CDR3: CAISDPGRGARDTQYF; DNA: TGTGCCATCAGTGACCCGGGACGGGGGGCGAGAGATACGCAGTATTTT
D: NA; V: TRBV2; J: TRBJ2-3; size: few; CDR3: CASSAPDRTSTDTQYF; DNA: TGTGCCAGCAGCGCCCCGGACAGAACTAGCACAGATACGCAGTATTTT
D: NA; V: TRBV20-1; J: TRBJ1-2; size: few; CDR3: CSASGREFGYTF; DNA: TGCAGTGCTAGTGGGAGGGAGTTTGGCTACACCTTC
D: TRBD1; V: TRBV6-2/TRBV6-3; J: TRBJ1-2; size: NA; CDR3: CASSYNDRDGYTF; DNA: TGTGCCAGCAGCTACAACGACAGGGATGGCTACACCTTC
D: NA; V: TRBV20-1; J: TRBJ2-7; size: NA; CDR3: CSALAWPQTHEQYF; DNA: TGCAGTGCCCTGGCATGGCCCCAAACCCACGAGCAGTACTTC
D: NA; V: TRBV4-3; J: TRBJ2-1; size: NA; CDR3: CASSQLLGGNEQFF; DNA: TGCGCCAGCAGCCAACTCCTAGGAGGGAATGAGCAGTTCTTC
D: NA; V: TRBV20-1; J: TRBJ2-1; size: NA; CDR3: CSAREEWNPQETQFF; DNA: TGCAGTGCTAGAGAGGAGTGGAACCCACAAGAGACCCAGTTCTTC
D: NA; V: TRBV9; J: TRBJ2-7; size: NA; CDR3: CASSFDQCSYNEQYF; DNA: TGTGCCAGCAGCTTCGACCAGTGCTCCTACAATGAGCAGTACTTC
D: TRBD1; V: TRBV27; J: TRBJ2-7; size: few; CDR3: CASSLLGDRSYEQYF; DNA: TGTGCCAGCAGTTTATTGGGGGACAGGAGCTACGAGCAGTACTTC